This T cell receptor beta chain derives from a study of post-analysis software for immune sequencing data. Study-level results: Five TRBV segments were significantly more frequent in patients than in controls. TRBV5-6, TRBV5-1 and TRBV20-1 were among these segments.

Losses at the gene ends were 4 bases for V and 0 bases for J; bases not matched to a gene: 7. The CDR3 loop spans 18 amino acids. The germline V gene encodes CDR1 LGHDT and CDR2 YNNKEL (reference sequence). About this clonotype itself: Its antigen is currently unknown.

The TCR beta cDNA libraries carried unique molecular identifiers. T cells numbering about 0.85 to 10 million yielded cDNA molecules that totaled about 500,000. TCRdb fed the PCR reads into MiXCR, producing one record per CDR3 protein. The sample includes over 150,000 distinct CDR3 sequences, approximately 31% seen only once; the top ten take less than 1.6%. Sequencing used blood. This sequence was found in a girl aged 10 to 17 with multiple sclerosis. The chain is built from TRBV3-1 and TRBJ2-1; 12 positions match TRBD2. CDR3: CASSPRLAGDISYNEQFF. CDR3 coding DNA: TGTGCCAGCAGCCCACGACTAGCGGGAGACATCTCCTACAATGAGCAGTTCTTC.